The source of this TCR beta chain is a study of blood T cell repertoires in COVID-19. On the study more broadly: Sites across the United States, Italy and Spain contributed samples from acute and convalescent COVID-19. In each case, the material was cDNA or gDNA derived from T cells, B-cell-depleted T cells, or PBMCs.

Per the study methods: Reference gene primer amplification gave estimated nucleated cell counts. TCRdb keeps only in-frame clones here, not all; method: immunoSEQ multiplex PCR. V, J and clone size reflect that table, while D and trimming were determined from the DNA. The sample has some 150,000 clones, 75% to 90% seen once. The CDR3 is 13 amino acids. Trimming left V 1 base short and J 14 bases short, with 15 bases between. Germline values: CDR1 SEHNR, CDR2 FQNEAQ (reference sequence). This chain links TRBV7-9 with TRBJ2-1, with D possibly matching TRBD1 (6 bases). The sequenced material came from peripheral blood. The receptor was isolated from a woman aged 40-49 years with acute or convalescent COVID-19. The CDR3 protein is CASSLGEGQREFF. Written as DNA, the CDR3 is TGTGCCAGCAGCTTAGGGGAAGGACAGAGGGAGTTCTTC.